The next 25 T cell receptor beta chains were all read from a single sample in a study of blood T cell repertoires in COVID-19. TCRdb's copy holds only in-frame clones and misses some; the assay was immunoSEQ multiplex PCR. The sample comprises 440,000 or so clones, about 89% of which are singletons, and approximately 1.5% rests with the top ten. The sample was peripheral blood. The receptors here all came from a woman aged 40-49 years with COVID-19, enrolled during active disease.

In this sample, this clone turned up once. The V and J genes are TRBV7-9 and TRBJ2-4, with D possibly TRBD2 on 6 matching bases. Germline CDR1 and CDR2: SEHNR and FQNEAQ (reference sequence). This CDR3 has 14 amino acids. Trimming removed 7 bases at V and 0 bases at J, with 10 bases between. Here the CDR3 DNA reads TGTGCCAGCAATAGCGGCCTAGCCAAAAACATTCAGTACTTC. It codes for CASNSGLAKNIQYF.

The chain uses TRBV19 and TRBJ1-1, with D unclear. Germline-derived CDR1 and CDR2 are LNHDA and SQIVND (reference sequence). This CDR3 is built from 14 residues. Trimming removed 0 bases at V and 0 bases at J, with 5 bases between. CDR3 loop: CASSIDRVNTEAFF. The CDR3 DNA follows: TGTGCCAGTAGTATAGATCGGGTGAACACTGAAGCTTTCTTT.

The rearrangement links TRBV6-2 or TRBV6-3 to TRBJ2-5, with TRBD2 matching 12 bases. The CDR3 runs 16 residues. V shed 0 bases, J shed 3 bases, and the junction held 2 bases outside the gene matches. Per the germline V gene, CDR1 is MNHEY and CDR2 is SVGEGT. CDR3 bases: TGTGCCAGCAGTTACTCGAGGACTAGCGGGGAAGAGACCCAGTACTTC. It is translated as CASSYSRTSGEETQYF.

This clone was observed a single time. This chain connects TRBV9 to TRBJ1-6; tentatively, D is TRBD1 (5 bases). V was trimmed by 1 base and J by 6 bases, leaving 8 bases between them. Germline-derived CDR1 and CDR2 are SGDLS and YYNGEE. The CDR3 is 14 amino acids. The CDR3 loop is CASSVQGGNSPLHF. The CDR3 DNA is TGTGCCAGCAGCGTACAGGGCGGTAATTCACCCCTCCACTTT.

This clone occurred once. The chain joins TRBV28 to TRBJ1-3, with 7 bases matching TRBD1. V trimming: 3 bases; J trimming: 6 bases; junction bases outside the gene matches: 5. Germline CDR1 and CDR2: MDHEN and SYDVKM. The CDR3 consists of 14 residues. The CDR3, as DNA: TGTGCCAGCAGTTTTCGGGACAGAGAAAACACCATATATTTT. This translates into CASSFRDRENTIYF.

This rearrangement joins TRBV19 to TRBJ1-3; D is possibly TRBD1 (6 bases). V gave up 5 bases and J gave up 0 bases, with 14 bases separating them. The germline V gene encodes CDR1 LNHDA and CDR2 SQIVND (reference sequence). The CDR3 is 16 residues long. DNA of the CDR3: TGTGCCAGTAGTCCATCTCGGACAGTCTCTGGAAACACCATATATTTT. It specifies CASSPSRTVSGNTIYF.

The CDR3 spells CASSETGGKPQHF. CDR3 nucleotide sequence: TGTGCCAGCAGTGAAACGGGGGGGAAACCCCAGCATTTT. The rearrangement links TRBV6-1 to TRBJ1-5; tentatively, D is TRBD1 (5 bases). Germline V CDR1 and CDR2: MNHNS, SASEGT. The V end was cut by 2 bases, the J end by 10 bases, with 12 bases between. The CDR3 loop spans 13 amino acids.

In regard to this clone: Other DNA sequences in this sample translate to the same CDR3. The DNA of the CDR3 is TGTGCCAGCAGCTCGGACTCAAGCAATCAGCCCCAGCATTTT. Its translation is CASSSDSSNQPQHF. The chain couples TRBV7-9 to TRBJ1-5; unclear D gene. The length of the CDR3 is 14 residues. Per germline, CDR1 SEHNR and CDR2 FQNEAQ (reference sequence). Deletions cut 4 bases from V and 1 base from J, with 8 bases between.

The CDR3 DNA follows: TGTGCCAGCAGCAGACGGGGACTAGCGGCTTGGGCAGATACGCAGTATTTT. Its protein product is CASSRRGLAAWADTQYF. This chain uses TRBV7-2 with TRBJ2-3; 11 bases match TRBD2. V gave up 5 bases and J gave up 4 bases; unmatched junction bases: 11. The CDR3 consists of 17 residues. Germline CDR1 reads SGHTA; CDR2 reads FQGNSA.

The chain couples TRBV27 to TRBJ1-3; 8 nucleotides align to TRBD1. V was pared by 5 bases and J by 5 bases, with 8 bases of the junction left unmatched. This CDR3 has 15 amino acids. Germline V gene data show CDR1 as MNHEY and CDR2 as SMNVEV (reference sequence). The CDR3 spells CASSDGQGRRNTIYF. CDR3 DNA sequence: TGTGCCAGCAGTGACGGACAGGGCCGAAGAAACACCATATATTTT.

This chain joins TRBV6-2 or TRBV6-3 and TRBJ2-7; 9 bases are shared with TRBD2. V lost 5 bases, J lost 0 bases, and 11 bases stayed unmatched. This CDR3 is 17 amino acids long. Germline V gene sequence: CDR1 MNHEY, CDR2 SVGEGT. This CDR3 is CASSSNILAGYSYEQYF. As DNA, the CDR3 is TGTGCCAGCAGTAGCAACATCCTAGCGGGGTACTCCTACGAGCAGTACTTC.

The chain links TRBV29-1 to TRBJ1-4; maybe TRBD1 (6 bases). Trimming took off 4 bases at V and 3 bases at J, with 9 bases between the two ends. Germline loops: CDR1 SQVTM, CDR2 ANQGSEA. The CDR3 loop spans 13 amino acids. The CDR3 DNA is TGCAGCGTTGGGGACACGTCTAATGAAAAACTGTTTTTT. Encoded protein: CSVGDTSNEKLFF.

The rearrangement uses TRBV5-5 and TRBJ2-7; no definite D call. The CDR3 contains 14 residues. V lost 7 bases and J 2 bases, leaving 16 bases between the germline ends. The germline V gene encodes CDR1 SGHKS and CDR2 YYEKEE (reference sequence). The CDR3 region is CASSPRHETYEQYF. CDR3 DNA: TGTGCCAGCTCCCCCAGGCACGAGACCTACGAGCAGTACTTC. Full variable domain (missing parts from reference TRBV5-5 and TRBJ2-7): DAGVTQSPTHLIKTRGQQVTLRCSPISGHKSVSWYQQVLGQGPQFIFQYYEKEERGRGNFPDRFSARQFPNYSSELNVNALLLGDSALYLCASSPRHETYEQYFGPGTRLTVT.

The CDR3 is CATTGTSWTEAFF. In nucleotides, the CDR3 is TGTGCCACCACTGGGACATCTTGGACTGAAGCTTTCTTT. The chain employs TRBV12-3 or TRBV12-4 and TRBJ1-1; D may be TRBD1 (6 bases). V dropped 10 bases and J dropped 5 bases, with 17 bases sitting between them. The CDR3 covers 13 residues.

The rearrangement joins TRBV5-4 to TRBJ2-1, with 9 bases aligning to TRBD1. V shed 6 bases, J shed 8 bases, and the junction held 15 bases outside the gene matches. This CDR3 comprises 16 residues. CDR1 is SGHNT, CDR2 YYREEE, per germline (reference sequence). CDR3 amino acids: CASKPPPGQGIDEQFF. Here the CDR3 DNA reads TGTGCCAGCAAGCCGCCACCGGGACAGGGTATCGATGAGCAGTTCTTC.

This CDR3 reads CASSLLRGAREKLFF. The CDR3 nucleotides are TGTGCCAGCAGTTTATTACGGGGGGCTAGGGAAAAACTGTTTTTT. The chain combines TRBV28 with TRBJ1-4; TRBD1 might be the D (6 bases). In germline, CDR1 is MDHEN, CDR2 SYDVKM. V was cut by 1 base and J by 8 bases, with 14 bases left in between. This CDR3 spans 15 amino acids.

The chain recombines TRBV29-1 with TRBJ1-2; 9 nucleotides agree with TRBD1. The J segment lost 6 bases and the V segment lost 2 bases, leaving 4 bases of the junction unmatched. Germline values: CDR1 SQVTM, CDR2 ANQGSEA. The CDR3 loop spans 13 amino acids. Here the CDR3 reads CSVERTGADGYTF. CDR3 bases: TGCAGCGTTGAAAGGACAGGGGCAGATGGCTACACCTTC.

The chain recombines TRBV6-6 with TRBJ1-3; D is uncertain. Germline assignment: CDR1 MNHNY and CDR2 SVGAGI (reference sequence). The CDR3 contains 16 residues. Trimming removed 6 bases from V and 3 bases from J, with 18 bases in between. CDR3 protein: CASSPNRDGYGNTIYF. Written as DNA, the CDR3 is TGTGCCAGCAGCCCCAACCGAGACGGGTATGGAAACACCATATATTTT.

The rearrangement joins TRBV19 to TRBJ2-2; D may be TRBD1 (7 bases). The CDR3 runs 12 residues. V was clipped by 10 bases and J by 6 bases, with 12 bases between them. Germline CDR1 reads LNHDA; CDR2 reads SQIVND (reference sequence). The CDR3 bases are TGTGCCACCAGGGGGGTGTCCGGGGAGCTGTTTTTT. It encodes CATRGVSGELFF.

The V and J genes are TRBV11-2 and TRBJ2-1, with 8 positions matching TRBD2. The CDR3 sequence is 16 residues long. In germline, CDR1 is SGHAT, CDR2 FQNNGV. V gave up 5 bases and J gave up 0 bases; unmatched junction bases: 6. The CDR3 nucleotides read TGTGCCAGCAGCGAGAGCGGGGGACGCTCCTACAATGAGCAGTTCTTC. Translating gives CASSESGGRSYNEQFF.

The chain has TRBV10-3 and TRBJ1-1; the match to TRBD1 covers 9 bases. The ends lost 6 bases at V and 5 bases at J; junction bases unmatched: 13. This CDR3 has 16 residues. The germline V gene encodes CDR1 ENHRY and CDR2 SYGVKD. CDR3 nucleotides: TGTGCCATCAGATCACCCGGGACAGGGAGTAGGACTGAAGCTTTCTTT. Encoded protein: CAIRSPGTGSRTEAFF.

This chain links TRBV3-1 (or the pseudogene TRBV3-2) with TRBJ2-4; D is unclear. In germline, CDR1 is LGHDT, CDR2 YNNKEL (reference sequence). V shed 1 base and J shed 3 bases, with 7 bases lying between them. The CDR3 has 14 residues. The CDR3 protein is CASSQVEFKNIQYF. The CDR3 region has the DNA TGTGCCAGCAGCCAAGTGGAGTTCAAAAACATTCAGTACTTC.

The CDR3 spells CASGPGRGTNTGELFF. The CDR3 DNA is TGTGCCAGCGGCCCCGGGCGGGGCACGAACACCGGGGAGCTGTTTTTT. The chain uses TRBV13 and TRBJ2-2; D perhaps matches TRBD2 (6 bases). The CDR3 is 16 residues long. The ends were cut back, 8 bases at V and 0 bases at J, with 16 bases in the middle. Per the germline V gene, CDR1 is PRHDT and CDR2 is FYEKMQ (reference sequence).

This CDR3 reads CASSSGDHGYTF. In nucleotides, the CDR3 is TGTGCCAGCAGTTCAGGGGACCATGGCTACACCTTC. This chain uses TRBV6-6 with TRBJ1-2; tentatively, D is TRBD1 (6 bases). This CDR3 contains 12 residues. Germline V lookup: CDR1 MNHNY, CDR2 SVGAGI (reference sequence). Trimming took off 4 bases at V and 6 bases at J, with 9 bases between the two ends.

This clone is a singleton in its sample. This rearrangement joins TRBV5-1 to TRBJ1-4, with D perhaps matching TRBD1 (5 bases). Germline V gene data show CDR1 as SGHRS and CDR2 as YFSETQ. The CDR3 has 15 residues. The germline V and J ends were trimmed by 7 bases and 3 bases, with 16 bases remaining between them. This CDR3 is CASGSLGEANEKLFF. The CDR3, as DNA: TGCGCCAGCGGCAGTCTGGGGGAGGCTAATGAAAAACTGTTTTTT.